These T cell receptor beta chains were read from a single sample in a study of blood T cell repertoires in COVID-19. Measured with immunoSEQ multiplex PCR; TCRdb has only the in-frame clones, and not every one. The sample shows some 52,000 clones, 80% to 90% of them seen only once. Sequenced: peripheral blood. Receptors were obtained from a man in his fifties or sixties with active COVID-19. Both conserved end residues are part of each CDR3. The D gene is left open where the match is weak.

.	TRBV21-1	TRBJ1-2	20	CASSKSQGQSEFRAGYGYTF	TGTGCCAGCAGCAAATCGCAGGGACAGAGCGAATTTCGGGCGGGCTATGGCTACACCTTC
TRBD1	TRBV5-5	TRBJ2-1	17	CASSSAPQTGGRNEQFF	TGTGCCAGCAGCTCCGCGCCCCAGACAGGGGGCCGCAATGAGCAGTTCTTC
.	TRBV28	TRBJ1-2	13	CASSEPPNYGYTF	TGTGCCAGTTCGGAGCCCCCCAACTATGGCTACACCTTC
.	TRBV6-2/TRBV6-3	TRBJ2-7	12	CASGRGSYEQYF	TGTGCCAGCGGCCGTGGGAGCTACGAGCAGTACTTC
TRBD1	TRBV28	TRBJ2-7	15	CASNQQGGRSYEQYF	TGTGCCAGCAACCAACAGGGGGGACGCTCCTACGAGCAGTACTTC
.	TRBV28	TRBJ2-4	15	CASSFPGVGKNIQYF	TGTGCCAGCAGTTTCCCCGGGGTGGGCAAAAACATTCAGTACTTC
TRBD2	TRBV6-6	TRBJ2-3	17	CASSPSVSGGSTDTQYF	TGTGCCAGCAGTCCCAGCGTTAGCGGGGGTAGCACAGATACGCAGTATTTT
.	TRBV7-2	TRBJ1-4	16	CASSPPAGEFREKLFF	TGTGCCAGCAGCCCGCCCGCCGGGGAATTTCGGGAAAAACTGTTTTTT
.	TRBV11-2	TRBJ1-2	14	CASSEKGQNYGYTF	TGTGCCAGCAGCGAAAAGGGACAAAACTATGGCTACACCTTC
TRBD1	TRBV9	TRBJ1-1	15	CASSASTGQGSEAFF	TGTGCCAGCAGCGCCTCCACGGGACAGGGGTCTGAAGCTTTCTTT
TRBD2	TRBV6-4	TRBJ2-1	21	CASSDRALAGSSLSSYNEQFF	TGTGCCAGCAGTGACCGAGCTCTAGCGGGGTCTTCACTTAGCTCCTACAATGAGCAGTTCTTC
.	TRBV6-5	TRBJ1-2	15	CASRLRQASYLPVTF	TGTGCCAGCAGATTGAGACAGGCGTCGTATCTACCGGTTACCTTC
TRBD2	TRBV5-5	TRBJ2-2	16	CASSPRTSGSTGELFF	TGTGCCAGCAGCCCTCGGACTAGCGGGAGTACCGGGGAGCTGTTTTTT
.	TRBV3-1/TRBV3-2	TRBJ1-6	14	CASSQVRGRSPLHF	TGTGCCAGCAGCCAAGTCAGGGGACGGTCACCCCTCCACTTT
.	TRBV7-2	TRBJ2-1	15	CASSERAGYYNEQFF	TGTGCCAGCAGCGAGCGTGCAGGGTATTACAATGAGCAGTTCTTC